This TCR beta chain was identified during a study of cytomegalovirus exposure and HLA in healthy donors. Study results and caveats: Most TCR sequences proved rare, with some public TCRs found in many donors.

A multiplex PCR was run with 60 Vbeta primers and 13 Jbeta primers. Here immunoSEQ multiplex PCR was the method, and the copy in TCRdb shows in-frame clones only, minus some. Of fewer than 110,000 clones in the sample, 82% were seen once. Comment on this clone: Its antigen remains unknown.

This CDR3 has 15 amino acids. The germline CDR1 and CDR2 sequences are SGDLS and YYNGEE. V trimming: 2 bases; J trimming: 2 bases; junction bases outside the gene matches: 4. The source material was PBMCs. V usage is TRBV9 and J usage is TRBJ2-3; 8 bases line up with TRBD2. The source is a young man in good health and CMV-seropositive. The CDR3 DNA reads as TGTGCCAGCAGCGTCACTAGCGGCCTCACAGATACGCAGTATTTT. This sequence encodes CASSVTSGLTDTQYF.